The clone carrying this T cell receptor beta chain was seen a single time. What it binds is not known. The sample originates from a study of cytomegalovirus exposure and HLA in healthy donors. Whole-study findings and limits: Earlier analysis found most TCR beta V segments productive about 90% or about 30% of the time.

Trimming took off 1 base at V and 7 bases at J, with 10 bases between the two ends. The CDR3 extends over 14 amino acids. Germline CDR1 SEHNR, CDR2 FQNEAQ (reference sequence). PCR employed 60 Vbeta and 13 Jbeta primers. Profiled with immunoSEQ multiplex PCR; TCRdb holds only in-frame clones, not every one. The table lists some 91,000 clones, around four fifths of them singletons. This sequence was found in a man aged 40-49 years in good health and CMV-seropositive. The sequenced sample was PBMCs. The rearrangement uses TRBV7-9 and TRBJ1-4, with D possibly TRBD1 on 5 matching bases. The CDR3, as DNA: TGTGCCAGCAGCTTAGGACAGATGGCTGAAAAACTGTTTTTT. Amino acids: CASSLGQMAEKLFF.